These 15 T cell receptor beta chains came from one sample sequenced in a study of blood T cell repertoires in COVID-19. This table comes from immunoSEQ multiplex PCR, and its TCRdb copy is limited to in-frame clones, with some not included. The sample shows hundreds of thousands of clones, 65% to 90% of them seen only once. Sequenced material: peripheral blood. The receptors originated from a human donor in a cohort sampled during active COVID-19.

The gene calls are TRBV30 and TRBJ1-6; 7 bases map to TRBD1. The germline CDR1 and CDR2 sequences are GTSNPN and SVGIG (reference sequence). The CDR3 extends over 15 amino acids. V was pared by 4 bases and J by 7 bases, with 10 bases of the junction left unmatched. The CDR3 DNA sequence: TGTGCCTGGACCGAAACAGGGGTTAACAATTCACCCCTCCACTTT. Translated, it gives CAWTETGVNNSPLHF. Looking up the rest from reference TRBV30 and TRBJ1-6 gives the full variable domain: SQTIHQWPATLVQPVGSPLSLECTVEGTSNPNLYWYRQAAGRGLQLLFYSVGIGQISSEVPQNLSASRPQDRQFILSSKKLLLSDSGFYLCAWTETGVNNSPLHFGNGTRLTVT.

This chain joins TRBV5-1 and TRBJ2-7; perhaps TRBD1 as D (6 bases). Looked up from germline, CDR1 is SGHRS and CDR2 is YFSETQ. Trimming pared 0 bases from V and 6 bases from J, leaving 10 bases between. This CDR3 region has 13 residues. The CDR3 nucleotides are TGCGCCAGCAGCTTGGGGGGGCACAGCGAGCAGTACTTC. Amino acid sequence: CASSLGGHSEQYF. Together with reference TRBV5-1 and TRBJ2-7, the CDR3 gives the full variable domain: KAGVTQTPRYLIKTRGQQVTLSCSPISGHRSVSWYQQTPGQGLQFLFEYFSETQRNKGNFPGRFSGRQFSNSRSEMNVSTLELGDSALYLCASSLGGHSEQYFGPGTRLTVT.

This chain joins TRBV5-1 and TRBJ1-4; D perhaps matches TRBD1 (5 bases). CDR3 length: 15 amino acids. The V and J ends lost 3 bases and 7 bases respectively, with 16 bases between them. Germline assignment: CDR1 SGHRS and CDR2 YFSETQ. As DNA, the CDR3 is TGCGCCAGCAGCTCGGCGGGGGAAGGTAGTGAAAAACTGTTTTTT. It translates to CASSSAGEGSEKLFF.

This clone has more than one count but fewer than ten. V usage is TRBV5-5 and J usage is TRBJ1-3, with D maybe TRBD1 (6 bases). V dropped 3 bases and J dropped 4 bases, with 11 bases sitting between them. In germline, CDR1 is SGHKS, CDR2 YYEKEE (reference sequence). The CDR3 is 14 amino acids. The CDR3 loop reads CASSSGASGNTIYF. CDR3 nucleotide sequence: TGTGCCAGCAGCTCAGGGGCGTCCGGAAACACCATATATTTT.

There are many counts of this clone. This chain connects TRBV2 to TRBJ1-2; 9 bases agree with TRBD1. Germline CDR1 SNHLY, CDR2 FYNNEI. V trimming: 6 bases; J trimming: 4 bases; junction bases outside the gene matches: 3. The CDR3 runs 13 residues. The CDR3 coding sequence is TGTGCCAGCAGGGGACAGGGCGGCTATGGCTACACCTTC. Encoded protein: CASRGQGGYGYTF.

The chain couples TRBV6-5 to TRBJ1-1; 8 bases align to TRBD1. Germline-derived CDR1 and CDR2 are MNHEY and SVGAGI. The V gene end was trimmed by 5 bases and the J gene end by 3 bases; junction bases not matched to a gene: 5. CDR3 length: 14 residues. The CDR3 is CASSRTGRDTEAFF. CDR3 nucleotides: TGTGCCAGCAGTCGGACAGGGAGGGACACTGAAGCTTTCTTT.

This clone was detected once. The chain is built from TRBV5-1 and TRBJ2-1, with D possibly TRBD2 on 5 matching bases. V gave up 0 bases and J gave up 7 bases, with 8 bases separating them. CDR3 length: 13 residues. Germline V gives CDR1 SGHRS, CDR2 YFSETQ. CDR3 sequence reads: CASSLGPGNEQFF. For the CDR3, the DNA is TGCGCCAGCAGCTTGGGACCGGGAAATGAGCAGTTCTTC.

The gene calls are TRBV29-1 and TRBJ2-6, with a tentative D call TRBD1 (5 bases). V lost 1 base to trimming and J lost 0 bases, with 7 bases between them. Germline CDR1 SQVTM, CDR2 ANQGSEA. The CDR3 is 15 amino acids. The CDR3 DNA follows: TGCAGCGTTGAAGGGACATCCTCTGGGGCCAACGTCCTGACTTTC. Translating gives CSVEGTSSGANVLTF.

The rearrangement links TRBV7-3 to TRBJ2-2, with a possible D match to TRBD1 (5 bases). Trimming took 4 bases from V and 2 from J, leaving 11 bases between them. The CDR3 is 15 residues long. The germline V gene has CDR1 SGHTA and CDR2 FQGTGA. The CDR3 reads CASSSGHTNTGELFF. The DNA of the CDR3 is TGTGCCAGCAGCTCAGGACATACAAACACCGGGGAGCTGTTTTTT.

CDR3 protein: CASSEWWDRGRLAGVTDTQYF. The CDR3 bases are TGTGCCAGCAGTGAATGGTGGGACAGAGGTAGACTAGCGGGGGTCACAGATACGCAGTATTTT. The chain carries TRBV6-1 and TRBJ2-3, with 12 bases fitting TRBD2. From germline, CDR1 is MNHNS and CDR2 SASEGT. The CDR3 spans 21 residues. Unmatched junction bases numbered 17, after V lost 2 bases and J lost 2 bases.

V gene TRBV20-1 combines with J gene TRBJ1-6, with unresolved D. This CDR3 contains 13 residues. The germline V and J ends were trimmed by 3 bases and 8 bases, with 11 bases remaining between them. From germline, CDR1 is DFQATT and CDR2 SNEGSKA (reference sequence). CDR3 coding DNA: TGCAGTGCTAGTTGGTCGAGCGATTCACCCCTCCACTTT. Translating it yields CSASWSSDSPLHF.

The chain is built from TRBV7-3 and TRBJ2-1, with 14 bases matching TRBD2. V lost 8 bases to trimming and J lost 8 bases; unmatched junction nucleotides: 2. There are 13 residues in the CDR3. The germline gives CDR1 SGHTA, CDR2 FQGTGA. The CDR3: CASGLAGGDEQFF. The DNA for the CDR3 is TGTGCCAGCGGACTAGCGGGGGGAGATGAGCAGTTCTTC.

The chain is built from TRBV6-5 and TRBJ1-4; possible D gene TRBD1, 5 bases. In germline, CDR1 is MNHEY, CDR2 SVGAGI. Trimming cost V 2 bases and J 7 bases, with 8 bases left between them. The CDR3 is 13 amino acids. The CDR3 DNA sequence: TGTGCCAGCAGTTACAGCAGGGTTGAAAAACTGTTTTTT. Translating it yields CASSYSRVEKLFF.

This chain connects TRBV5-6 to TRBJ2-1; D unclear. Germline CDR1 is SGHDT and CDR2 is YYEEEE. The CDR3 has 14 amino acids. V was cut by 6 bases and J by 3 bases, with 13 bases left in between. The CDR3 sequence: CASIRVESYNEQFF. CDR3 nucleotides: TGTGCCAGCATTCGGGTAGAGAGCTACAATGAGCAGTTCTTC.

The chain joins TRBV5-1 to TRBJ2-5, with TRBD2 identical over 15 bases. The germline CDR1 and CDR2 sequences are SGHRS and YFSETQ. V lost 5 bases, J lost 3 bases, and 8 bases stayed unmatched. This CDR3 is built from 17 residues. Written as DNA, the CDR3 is TGCGCCAGCAGACGGACTAGCGGGGGGGCCCTCGAAGAGACCCAGTACTTC. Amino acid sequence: CASRRTSGGALEETQYF.